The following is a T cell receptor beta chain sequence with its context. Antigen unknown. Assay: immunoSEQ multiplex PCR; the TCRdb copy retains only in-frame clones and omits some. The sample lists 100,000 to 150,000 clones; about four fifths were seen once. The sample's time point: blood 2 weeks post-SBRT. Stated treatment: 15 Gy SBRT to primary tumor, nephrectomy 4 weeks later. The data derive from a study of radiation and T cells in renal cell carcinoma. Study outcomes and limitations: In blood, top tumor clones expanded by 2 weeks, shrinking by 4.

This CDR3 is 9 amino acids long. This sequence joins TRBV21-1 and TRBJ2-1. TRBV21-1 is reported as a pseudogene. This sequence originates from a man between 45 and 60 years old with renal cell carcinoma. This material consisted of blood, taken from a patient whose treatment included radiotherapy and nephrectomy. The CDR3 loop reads CASINEQFF. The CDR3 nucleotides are TGTGCCAGCATTAATGAGCAGTTCTTC.